Described below is a single TCR beta chain sequence and its context. Its antigen is not identified. Here immunoSEQ multiplex PCR was the method, and the copy in TCRdb shows in-frame clones only, minus some. The data hold about 160,000 clones, with 75% to 95% observed a single time. This record comes from a study of T cell responses to AZD1222 COVID-19 vaccine. It was second doses at about 4 or about 12 weeks that were pooled. Study conclusions and caveats: Donors in the cohort were predominantly white British and more often female, and clonal diversity was possibly underestimated.

Germline-derived CDR1 and CDR2 are LNHNV and YYDKDF (reference sequence). The CDR3 length is 14 residues. Trimming left V 0 bases short and J 2 bases short, with 7 bases between. Sequences were derived from peripheral blood, sampled 28 days after the second AZD1222 dose. The rearrangement links TRBV15 to TRBJ1-2, with D perhaps TRBD1 (5 bases). The origin of this receptor is an adult who received the AZD1222 COVID-19 vaccine. CDR3 sequence reads: CATSREQANYGYTF. CDR3 in DNA: TGTGCCACCAGCAGAGAACAGGCCAACTATGGCTACACCTTC.